The rows below give T cell receptor beta chains drawn from one sample of a study of blood T cell repertoires in COVID-19. TCRdb's copy holds only in-frame clones and misses some; the assay was immunoSEQ multiplex PCR. This table holds 140,000 to 150,000 clones, about nine tenths found once. Material: peripheral blood. The receptor source for this set is a human donor in a cohort sampled during active COVID-19. Both conserved end residues are part of each CDR3.

V | CDR3
TRBV5-6 | CASSPGLADSTDTQYF
TRBV28 | CASSYGQGLREQYF
TRBV25-1 | CASSEYYSNSPLHF
TRBV7-2 | CASSLGLAGVNEQYF
TRBV10-2 | CASSDPGGQPQHF
TRBV15 | CATSTVDRGRANYGYTF
TRBV5-1 | CASSYDSSYNSPLHF
TRBV4-3 | CASSRTGDTEAFF
TRBV5-4 | CASSLGQEETQYF
TRBV19 | CASSRTGKDEQYF
TRBV27 | CASSTERGLAGNNEQFF
TRBV29-1 | CSAGPAGGNEQYF
TRBV11-2 | CASRLAGVTGELFF
TRBV19 | CAVGLGSYNEQFF
TRBV28 | CASSSPRQGALGGYTF
TRBV5-6 | CASSLSLFRGGGTEAFF
TRBV29-1 | CSVERAGQGLEAFF
TRBV20-1 | CSASHRGFEREQYF
TRBV28 | CASSLRYPSYEQYF
TRBV5-5 | CASSPYETGGNYGYTF
TRBV5-1 | CASSTTGGRNQPQHF
TRBV4-3 | CASSQELAGSSYNEQFF
TRBV5-6 | CASSFGGTETQYF
TRBV7-2 | CASSADRTRYNEQFF
TRBV28 | CASRETGYGYTF
TRBV7-8 | CASSYYGGKDTEAFF
TRBV20-1 | CSARTSREQYF
TRBV19 | CASTTVQLGTGELFF
TRBV7-2 | CASSLSTGDYGYTF
TRBV3-1/TRBV3-2 | CASSQEDRGVAKNIQYF
TRBV4-3 | CASSQYRGRVETQYF
TRBV24-1 | CATSDRDRTGREKLFF
TRBV7-2 | CASSLAVGGDQPQHF
TRBV7-6 | CASSSPGHDSGNTIYF
TRBV6-6 | CASLKKGGQGDGYTF
TRBV4-2 | CASSQAPAGVSGELFF
TRBV2 | CASSQDRLGSGQPQHF
TRBV6-1 | CASSDGLAGWVGEQYF
TRBV9 | CASTGFGGANVLTF
TRBV28 | CASSFNGVDYGYTF
TRBV30 | CAWTTGSEQYF
TRBV11-2 | CASSPGNTIYF
TRBV6-2/TRBV6-3 | CASSYLFTSGSTDTQYF
TRBV24-1 | CATSDFGQGYNEQFF
TRBV7-2 | CASSYQGTYGNTIYF
TRBV6-5 | CASKVGARGNYGYTF
TRBV5-1 | CASRREGVGNSPLHF